The T cell receptor (beta chain) under discussion was sequenced for a study of T cell repertoires in cytomegalovirus infection. Looked up from germline, CDR1 is SGHTA and CDR2 is FQGTGA. The CDR3 contains 21 residues. Unmatched junction bases numbered 24, after V lost 4 bases and J lost 5 bases. One entry per CDR3 protein results from TCRdb running MiXCR on the reads. The table has around 710,000 distinct CDR3 sequences, around 29% seen once. About this clonotype itself: The antigen is undetermined.

The sequences come from cultured CD8+ T cells from PBMCs, collected from culture after CMV antigen stimulation. The chain carries TRBV7-3 and TRBJ2-1; 9 nucleotides match TRBD1. The TCR comes from a human donor in good health (CMV status not recorded). Some clones in this sample may be carry-over from other donors' samples. CDR3 nucleotide sequence: TGTGCCAGCAGCTCGGGACAGGGAGAACGAGAGTCTTATCTGTGGGACAATGAGCAGTTCTTC. Translation gives CASSSGQGERESYLWDNEQFF.